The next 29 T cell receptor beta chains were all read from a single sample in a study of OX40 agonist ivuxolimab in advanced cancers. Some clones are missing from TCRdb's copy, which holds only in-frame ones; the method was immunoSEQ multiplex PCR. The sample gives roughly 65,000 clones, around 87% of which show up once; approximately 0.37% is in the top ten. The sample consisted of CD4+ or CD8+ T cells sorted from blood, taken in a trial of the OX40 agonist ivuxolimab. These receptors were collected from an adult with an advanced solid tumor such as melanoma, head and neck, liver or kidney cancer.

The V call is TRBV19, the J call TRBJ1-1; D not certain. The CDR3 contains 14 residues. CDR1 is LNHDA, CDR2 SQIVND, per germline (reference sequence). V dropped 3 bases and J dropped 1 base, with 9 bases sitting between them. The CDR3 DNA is TGTGCCAGTAGTATTGGGGAAAGGAACACTGAAGCTTTCTTT. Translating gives CASSIGERNTEAFF.

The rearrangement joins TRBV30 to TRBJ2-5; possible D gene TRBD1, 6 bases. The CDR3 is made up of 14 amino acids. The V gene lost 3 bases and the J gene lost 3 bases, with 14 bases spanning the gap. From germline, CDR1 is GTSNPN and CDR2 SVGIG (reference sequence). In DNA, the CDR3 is TGTGCCTGGAGCTTGTGGACAGACAAAGAGACCCAGTACTTC. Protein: CAWSLWTDKETQYF.

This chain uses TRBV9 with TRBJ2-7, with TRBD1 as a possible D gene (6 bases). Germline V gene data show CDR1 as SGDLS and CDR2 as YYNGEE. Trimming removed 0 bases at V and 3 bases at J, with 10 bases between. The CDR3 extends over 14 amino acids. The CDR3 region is CASSVEAQGYEQYF. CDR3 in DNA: TGTGCCAGCAGCGTAGAGGCACAGGGCTACGAGCAGTACTTC.

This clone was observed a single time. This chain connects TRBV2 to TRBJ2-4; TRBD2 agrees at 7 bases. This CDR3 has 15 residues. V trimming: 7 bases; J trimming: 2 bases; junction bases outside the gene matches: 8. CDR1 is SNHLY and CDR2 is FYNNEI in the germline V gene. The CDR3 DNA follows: TGTGCCAGCAAGGAAGCGGGGCTTTCCAAAAACATTCAGTACTTC. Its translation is CASKEAGLSKNIQYF.

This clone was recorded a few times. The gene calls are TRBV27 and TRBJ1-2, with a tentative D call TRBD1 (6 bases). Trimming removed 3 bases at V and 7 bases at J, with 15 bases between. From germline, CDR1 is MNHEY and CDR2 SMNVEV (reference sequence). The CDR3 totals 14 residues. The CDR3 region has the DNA TGTGCCAGCAGTTTTTCCCTGGGGACAAGTGGCTACACCTTC. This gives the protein CASSFSLGTSGYTF.

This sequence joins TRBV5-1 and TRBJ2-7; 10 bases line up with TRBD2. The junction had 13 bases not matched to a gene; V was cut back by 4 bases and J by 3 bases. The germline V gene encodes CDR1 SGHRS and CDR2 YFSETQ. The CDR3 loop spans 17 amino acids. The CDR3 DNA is TGCGCCAGCAGCCCAACCGTAGCGGGGGGATACCGCTACGAGCAGTACTTC. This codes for CASSPTVAGGYRYEQYF.

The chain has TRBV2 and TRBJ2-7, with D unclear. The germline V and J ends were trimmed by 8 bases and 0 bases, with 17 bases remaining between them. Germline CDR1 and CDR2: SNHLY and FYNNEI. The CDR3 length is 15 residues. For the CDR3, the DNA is TGTGCCAGCTATTCATCCTGGACCCTCTCCTACGAGCAGTACTTC. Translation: CASYSSWTLSYEQYF.

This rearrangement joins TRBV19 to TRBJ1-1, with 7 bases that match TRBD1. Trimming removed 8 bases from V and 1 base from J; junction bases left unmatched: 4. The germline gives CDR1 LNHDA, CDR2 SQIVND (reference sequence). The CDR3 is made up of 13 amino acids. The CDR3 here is CASGDSPNTEAFF. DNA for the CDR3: TGTGCCAGTGGGGACAGTCCGAACACTGAAGCTTTCTTT.

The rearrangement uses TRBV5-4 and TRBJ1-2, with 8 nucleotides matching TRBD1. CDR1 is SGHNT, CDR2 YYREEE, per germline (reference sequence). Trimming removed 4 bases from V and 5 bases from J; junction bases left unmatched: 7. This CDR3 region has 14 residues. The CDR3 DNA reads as TGTGCCAGCAGCACCTGGACAGGGACTTATGGCTACACCTTC. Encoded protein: CASSTWTGTYGYTF. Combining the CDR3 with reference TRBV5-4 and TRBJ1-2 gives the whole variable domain ETGVTQSPTHLIKTRGQQVTLRCSSQSGHNTVSWYQQALGQGPQFIFQYYREEENGRGNFPPRFSGLQFPNYSSELNVNALELDDSALYLCASSTWTGTYGYTFGSGTRLTVV.

Written as DNA, the CDR3 is TGTGCCAGCAGCTCAGGGATTCTGCCGGAGTACTTC. Residues: CASSSGILPEYF. The chain is built from TRBV27 and TRBJ2-7; possibly TRBD1 for D (5 bases). This CDR3 has 12 residues. Germline V gives CDR1 MNHEY, CDR2 SMNVEV (reference sequence). The V gene lost 6 bases and the J gene lost 11 bases, with 17 bases spanning the gap.

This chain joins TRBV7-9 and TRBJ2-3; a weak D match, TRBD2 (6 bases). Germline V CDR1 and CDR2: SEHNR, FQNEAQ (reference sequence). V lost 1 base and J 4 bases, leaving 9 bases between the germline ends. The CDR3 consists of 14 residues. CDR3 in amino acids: CASSLDQRADTQYF. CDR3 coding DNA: TGTGCCAGCAGCTTAGATCAGCGGGCAGATACGCAGTATTTT.

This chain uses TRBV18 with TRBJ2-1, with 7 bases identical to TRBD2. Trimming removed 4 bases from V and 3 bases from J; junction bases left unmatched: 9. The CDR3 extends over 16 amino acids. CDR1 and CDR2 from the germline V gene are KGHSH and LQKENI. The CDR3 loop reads CASSRSGGSFYNEQFF. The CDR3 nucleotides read TGTGCCAGCTCACGATCCGGGGGGTCCTTCTACAATGAGCAGTTCTTC.

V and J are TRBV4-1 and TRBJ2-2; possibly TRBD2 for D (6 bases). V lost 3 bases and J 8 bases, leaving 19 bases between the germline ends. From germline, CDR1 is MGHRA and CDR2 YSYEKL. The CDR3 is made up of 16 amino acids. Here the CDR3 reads CASSHPVRSRGGELFF. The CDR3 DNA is TGCGCCAGCAGCCACCCTGTAAGGTCCCGGGGGGGGGAGCTGTTTTTT.

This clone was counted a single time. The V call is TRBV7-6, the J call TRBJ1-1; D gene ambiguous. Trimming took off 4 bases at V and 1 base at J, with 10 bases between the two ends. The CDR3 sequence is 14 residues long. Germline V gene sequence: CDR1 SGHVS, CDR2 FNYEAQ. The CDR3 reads CASSSGRRNTEAFF. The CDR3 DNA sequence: TGTGCCAGCAGCTCTGGACGGCGGAACACTGAAGCTTTCTTT.

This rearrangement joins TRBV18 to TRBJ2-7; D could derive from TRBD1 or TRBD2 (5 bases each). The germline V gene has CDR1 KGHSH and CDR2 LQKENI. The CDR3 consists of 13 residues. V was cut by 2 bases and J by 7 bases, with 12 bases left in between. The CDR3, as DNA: TGTGCCAGCTCACCAAACCTAGAGGGGGAGCAGTACTTC. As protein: CASSPNLEGEQYF.

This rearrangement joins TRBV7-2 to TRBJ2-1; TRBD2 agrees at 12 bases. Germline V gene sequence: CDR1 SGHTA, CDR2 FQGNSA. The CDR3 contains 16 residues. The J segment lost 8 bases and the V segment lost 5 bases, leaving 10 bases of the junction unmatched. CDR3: CASSAPTSGRFYEQFF. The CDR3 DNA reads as TGTGCCAGCAGCGCCCCAACTAGCGGGAGGTTCTATGAGCAGTTCTTC.

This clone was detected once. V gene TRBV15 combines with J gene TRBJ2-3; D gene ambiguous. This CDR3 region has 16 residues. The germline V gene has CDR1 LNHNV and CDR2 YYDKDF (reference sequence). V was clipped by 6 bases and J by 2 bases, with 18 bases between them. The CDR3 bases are TGTGCCACCAGTTCCCAGCGCCGAGGAACCACAGATACGCAGTATTTT. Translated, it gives CATSSQRRGTTDTQYF.

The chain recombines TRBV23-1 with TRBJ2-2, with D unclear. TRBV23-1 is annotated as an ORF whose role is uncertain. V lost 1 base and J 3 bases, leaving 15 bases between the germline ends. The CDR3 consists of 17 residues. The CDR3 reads CASSQLRWHSHTGELFF. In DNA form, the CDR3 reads TGCGCCAGCAGTCAATTACGGTGGCACAGTCACACCGGGGAGCTGTTTTTT.

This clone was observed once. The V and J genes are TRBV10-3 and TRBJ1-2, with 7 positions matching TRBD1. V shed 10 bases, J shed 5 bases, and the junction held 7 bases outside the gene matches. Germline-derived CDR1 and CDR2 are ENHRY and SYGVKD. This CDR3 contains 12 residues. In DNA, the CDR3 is TGTGCCAGCAGCGGACAGGATTATGGCTACACCTTC. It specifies CASSGQDYGYTF.

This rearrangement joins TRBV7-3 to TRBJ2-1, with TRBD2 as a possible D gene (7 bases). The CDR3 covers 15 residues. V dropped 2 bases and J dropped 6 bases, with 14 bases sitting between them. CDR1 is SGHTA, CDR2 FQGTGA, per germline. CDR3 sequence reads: CASSLGGATFNEQFF. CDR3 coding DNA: TGTGCCAGCAGCTTAGGGGGGGCCACCTTCAATGAGCAGTTCTTC.

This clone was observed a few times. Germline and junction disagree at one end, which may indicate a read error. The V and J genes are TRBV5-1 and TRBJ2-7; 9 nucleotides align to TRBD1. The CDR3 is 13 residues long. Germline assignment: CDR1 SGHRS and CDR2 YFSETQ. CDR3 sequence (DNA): TGCGCCAGCACCTTGGGACAGGGAAACGAGCAGTACTTC. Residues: CASTLGQGNEQYF.

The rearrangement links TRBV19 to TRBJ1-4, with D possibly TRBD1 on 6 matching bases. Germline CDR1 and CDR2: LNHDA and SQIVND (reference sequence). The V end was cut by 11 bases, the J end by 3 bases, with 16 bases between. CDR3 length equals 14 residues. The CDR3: CACKTGQSNEKLFF. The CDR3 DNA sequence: TGTGCCTGTAAGACGGGACAATCTAATGAAAAACTGTTTTTT.

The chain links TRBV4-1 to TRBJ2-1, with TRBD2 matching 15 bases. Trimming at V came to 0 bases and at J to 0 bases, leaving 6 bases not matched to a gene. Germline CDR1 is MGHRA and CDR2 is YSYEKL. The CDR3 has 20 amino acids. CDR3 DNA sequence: TGCGCCAGCAGCCAAGAAAGTGGACTAGCGGGGGGGCGCTCCTACAATGAGCAGTTCTTC. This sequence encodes CASSQESGLAGGRSYNEQFF.

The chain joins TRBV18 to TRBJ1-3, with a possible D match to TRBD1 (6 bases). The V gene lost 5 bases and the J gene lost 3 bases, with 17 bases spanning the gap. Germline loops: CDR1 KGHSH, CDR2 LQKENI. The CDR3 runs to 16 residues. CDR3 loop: CASSSSQGGSGNTIYF. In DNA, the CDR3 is TGTGCCAGCTCATCCTCACAGGGAGGCAGTGGAAACACCATATATTTT.

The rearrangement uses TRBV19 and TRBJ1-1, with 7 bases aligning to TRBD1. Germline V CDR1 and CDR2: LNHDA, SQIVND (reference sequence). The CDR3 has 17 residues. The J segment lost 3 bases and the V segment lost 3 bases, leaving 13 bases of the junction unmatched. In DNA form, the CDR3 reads TGTGCCAGTAGTATTCAGACAGGGAGGAGTGTGGACACTGAAGCTTTCTTT. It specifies CASSIQTGRSVDTEAFF.

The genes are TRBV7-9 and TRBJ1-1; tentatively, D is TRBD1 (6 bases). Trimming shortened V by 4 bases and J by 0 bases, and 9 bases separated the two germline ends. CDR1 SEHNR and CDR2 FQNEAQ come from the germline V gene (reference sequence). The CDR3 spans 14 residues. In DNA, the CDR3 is TGTGCCAGCAGCTCCCACAGGGTGAACACTGAAGCTTTCTTT. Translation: CASSSHRVNTEAFF.

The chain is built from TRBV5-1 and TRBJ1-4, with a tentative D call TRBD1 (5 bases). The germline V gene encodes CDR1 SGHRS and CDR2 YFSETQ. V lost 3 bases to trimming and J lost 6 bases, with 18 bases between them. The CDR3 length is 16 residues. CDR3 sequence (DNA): TGCGCCAGCAGCTATAATCCCACCGGGACGGATGAAAAACTGTTTTTT. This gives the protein CASSYNPTGTDEKLFF.

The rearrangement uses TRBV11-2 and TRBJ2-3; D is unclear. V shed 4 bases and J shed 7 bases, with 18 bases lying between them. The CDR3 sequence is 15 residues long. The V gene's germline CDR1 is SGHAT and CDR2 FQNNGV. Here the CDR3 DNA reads TGTGCCAGCAGCTCCTCTCCCACCGACACCTATACGCAGTATTTT. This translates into CASSSSPTDTYTQYF.

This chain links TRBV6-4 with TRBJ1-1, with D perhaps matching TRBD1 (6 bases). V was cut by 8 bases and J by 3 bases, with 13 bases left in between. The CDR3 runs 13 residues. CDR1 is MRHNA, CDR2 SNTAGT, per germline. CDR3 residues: CASSKQGYTEAFF. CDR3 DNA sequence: TGTGCCAGCTCGAAACAGGGATACACTGAAGCTTTCTTT.